These 30 T cell receptor beta chains were all obtained from the same sample, sequenced in a study of monozygotic twins with inflammatory bowel disease. Each CDR3 protein gets one entry in TCRdb, which reprocessed the 5' RACE reads and gives no DNA. Here the sample table reports 300,000 to 400,000 distinct CDR3 sequences. Sequences were obtained from blood. The receptors were gathered from a human donor with ulcerative colitis or Crohn's disease, or a healthy co-twin of an affected twin (not recorded which).

The chain recombines TRBV5-1 with TRBJ2-1; the TRBD1 assignment by TCRdb is unverifiable without DNA. This CDR3 comprises 16 residues. Per the germline V gene, CDR1 is SGHRS and CDR2 is YFSETQ. This CDR3 is CASSLARGRGGNEQFF.

V gene TRBV29-1 combines with J gene TRBJ1-2; TCRdb's D call, TRBD1, is unchecked because there is no DNA. CDR1 and CDR2 (germline): SQVTM, ANQGSEA. The CDR3 runs 14 residues. CDR3: CSVVEPPGDYGYTF.

The chain's CDR3 is CSARDLQGFQETQYF. The rearrangement links TRBV20-1 to TRBJ2-5; TCRdb's D gene call, TRBD1, goes unchecked for lack of DNA. Germline assignment: CDR1 DFQATT and CDR2 SNEGSKA (reference sequence). The CDR3 sequence is 15 residues long.

The rearrangement joins TRBV12-3 or TRBV12-4 to TRBJ1-1; TCRdb picks TRBD1, but there is no DNA to check that call. The CDR3 spans 14 residues. This CDR3 is CASSSTGGRTEAFF.

The chain has TRBV2 and TRBJ1-4. Per the germline V gene, CDR1 is SNHLY and CDR2 is FYNNEI. CDR3 length: 14 amino acids. The CDR3 protein is CASSDWSTNEKLFF.

The genes are TRBV15 and TRBJ1-5; TCRdb designates TRBD1, a call that cannot be tested without DNA. The CDR3 runs to 17 residues. Looked up from germline, CDR1 is LNHNV and CDR2 is YYDKDF (reference sequence). The CDR3 region is CATSRDVGGFSNQPQHF.

V and J are TRBV12-3 or TRBV12-4 and TRBJ1-2; TCRdb reports TRBD1, a call that lacks DNA to check it against. This CDR3 region has 13 residues. The CDR3 is CASRPGGSHGYTF.

This chain joins TRBV12-3 or TRBV12-4 and TRBJ1-3. This CDR3 has 14 amino acids. This CDR3 is CASSGLHSGNTIYF.

V is TRBV28 and J is TRBJ2-2; TCRdb's D gene call, TRBD1, goes unchecked for lack of DNA. The CDR3 is 17 amino acids. CDR1 MDHEN and CDR2 SYDVKM come from the germline V gene. CDR3 protein: CASSRWMQGSNTGELFF. The full variable domain, rest sourced from reference TRBV28 and TRBJ2-2, is DVKVTQSSRYLVKRTGEKVFLECVQDMDHENMFWYRQDPGLGLRLIYFSYDVKMKEKGDIPEGYSVSREKKERFSLILESASTNQTSMYLCASSRWMQGSNTGELFFGEGSRLTVL.

V is TRBV5-1 and J is TRBJ1-1; TCRdb's assignment of TRBD1 cannot be checked, as there is no DNA. Looked up from germline, CDR1 is SGHRS and CDR2 is YFSETQ. The CDR3 totals 14 residues. CDR3: CASSPIDSNTEAFF.

V and J are TRBV20-1 and TRBJ2-2; TCRdb's D call of TRBD1 is untestable without DNA. CDR3 length: 12 residues. Germline V gene lookup returns CDR1 DFQATT and CDR2 SNEGSKA (reference sequence). The CDR3 loop reads CSVPGLVGELFF.

The chain combines TRBV5-4 with TRBJ2-1; TCRdb calls TRBD2, which cannot be checked without DNA. CDR1 SGHNT and CDR2 YYREEE come from the germline V gene (reference sequence). This CDR3 spans 15 amino acids. The CDR3 spells CASSLVGTSGNEQFF.

The chain couples TRBV5-5 to TRBJ1-2; no DNA is available, so the TRBD1 call from TCRdb remains unchecked. CDR3 length equals 13 residues. Germline V gene data show CDR1 as SGHKS and CDR2 as YYEKEE (reference sequence). This CDR3 reads CASRTGTDYGYTF.

The J gene is TRBJ2-1, the V gene TRBV28; the TCRdb call, TRBD2, lacks DNA for checking. From germline, CDR1 is MDHEN and CDR2 SYDVKM. The CDR3 covers 12 residues. The CDR3 region is CASSSADNEQFF.

This chain joins TRBV3-1 and TRBJ2-7; no DNA is available, so the TRBD2 call from TCRdb remains unchecked. CDR3 length equals 13 residues. Germline V gene data show CDR1 as LGHDT and CDR2 as YNNKEL (reference sequence). The CDR3 loop reads CASRLNEGYEQYF.

This sequence joins TRBV19 and TRBJ1-2. The CDR3 length is 13 residues. The V gene's germline CDR1 is LNHDA and CDR2 SQIVND (reference sequence). CDR3 region: CASSTSQSYGYTF.

The chain is built from TRBV30 and TRBJ1-2. Germline loops: CDR1 GTSNPN, CDR2 SVGIG (reference sequence). The CDR3 runs to 12 residues. CDR3 region: CAWSVRPGGYTF.

The chain recombines TRBV6-5 with TRBJ2-2; TCRdb selects TRBD1, and the lack of DNA leaves this call unchecked. Germline V gene data show CDR1 as MNHEY and CDR2 as SVGAGI. The CDR3 has 14 amino acids. The CDR3 sequence is CASSYRQGIGELFF.

The chain is built from TRBV4-3 and TRBJ2-1; the TCRdb D gene call, TRBD1, has no DNA to confirm it. The CDR3 is 15 residues long. Germline V gene sequence: CDR1 LGHNA, CDR2 YSLEER. CDR3 sequence: CASSHLGQGDNEQFF.

The V and J genes are TRBV6-2 or TRBV6-3 and TRBJ1-2. Per the germline V gene, CDR1 is MNHEY and CDR2 is SVGEGT. This CDR3 region has 12 residues. The CDR3 sequence: CASSGQDHGYTF.

The chain uses TRBV5-5 and TRBJ2-5; as DNA is missing, the TRBD2 call by TCRdb cannot be tested. The germline CDR1 and CDR2 sequences are SGHKS and YYEKEE (reference sequence). The CDR3 length is 14 residues. Here the CDR3 reads CASSYDYFAETQYF.

J is TRBJ2-7 and V is TRBV2. From germline, CDR1 is SNHLY and CDR2 FYNNEI. The CDR3 length is 13 residues. The CDR3 spells CASRKDGTYEQYF. Complete variable domain (other parts from reference TRBV2 and TRBJ2-7): EPEVTQTPSHQVTQMGQEVILRCVPISNHLYFYWYRQILGQKVEFLVSFYNNEISEKSEIFDDQFSVERPDGSNFTLKIRSTKLEDSAMYFCASRKDGTYEQYFGPGTRLTVT.

The CDR3 protein is CSATDREETQYF. This rearrangement joins TRBV20-1 to TRBJ2-5; the TCRdb call, TRBD1, lacks DNA for checking. This CDR3 has 12 residues. Germline-derived CDR1 and CDR2 are DFQATT and SNEGSKA (reference sequence).

The chain's CDR3 is CASSHGPGKETQYF. The chain has TRBV6-1 and TRBJ2-5; the D gene TCRdb calls, TRBD1, cannot be checked with no DNA. Per the germline V gene, CDR1 is MNHNS and CDR2 is SASEGT. The CDR3 is 14 residues long.

J is TRBJ2-3 and V is TRBV5-4; TCRdb returns TRBD1, unconfirmable since there is no DNA. Germline assignment: CDR1 SGHNT and CDR2 YYREEE (reference sequence). The CDR3 extends over 18 amino acids. CDR3 in amino acids: CASSRGGLSGKSTDTQYF.

This chain connects TRBV18 to TRBJ2-7. The germline V gene encodes CDR1 KGHSH and CDR2 LQKENI. This CDR3 has 13 amino acids. The CDR3 loop reads CASSPPLTYEQYF.

The chain uses TRBV4-1 and TRBJ2-1; the TCRdb D gene call, TRBD1, has no DNA to confirm it. The CDR3 totals 17 residues. Germline-derived CDR1 and CDR2 are MGHRA and YSYEKL. CDR3 sequence: CASGYERQGSSYNEQFF.

The chain recombines TRBV10-3 with TRBJ2-3; the TCRdb call, TRBD1, lacks DNA for checking. Germline V gene sequence: CDR1 ENHRY, CDR2 SYGVKD. The CDR3 runs 17 residues. CDR3 amino acids: CAISRGMGGISTDTQYF.

The chain carries TRBV15 and TRBJ2-3; TCRdb's D gene call, TRBD2, goes unchecked for lack of DNA. The CDR3 sequence is 18 residues long. Germline values: CDR1 LNHNV, CDR2 YYDKDF (reference sequence). The CDR3 protein is CATSSWPSLAGGTDTQYF.

This chain uses TRBV12-3 or TRBV12-4 with TRBJ2-1; there is no DNA to check the TCRdb D call of TRBD2. This CDR3 spans 12 amino acids. The CDR3 sequence is CASSTGVGEQFF.